A selection of T cell receptor beta chains follows, all from one sample in a study of response to subunit inactivated influenza vaccine. MiXCR was run by TCRdb on the RT-PCR reads, yielding one entry per CDR3 protein. The profile shows hundreds of thousands of distinct CDR3 sequences, approximately 14% of them singletons. The source material was PBMCs from blood, sampled 14 to 15 days before vaccination. These TCRs come from a man aged 45 to 65 who received an inactivated influenza vaccine. CDR3s include the opening cysteine and the closing phenylalanine or tryptophan. The order of the fields is J gene, clone size, D gene, V gene, CDR3 DNA, CDR3 protein. D genes are given only for firm matches. Not all rows give a size; the values are once, few, many and, for expanded clones, a class.

>TRBJ2-1|few|TRBD2|TRBV7-9
TGTGCCAGCAACGAGGCGGGGGGGCCTAATGAGCAGTTCTTC
CASNEAGGPNEQFF
>TRBJ1-2|many|NA|TRBV7-9
TGTGCCAGCAGCTGGGACACCTATGGCTACACCTTC
CASSWDTYGYTF
>TRBJ1-4|many|NA|TRBV12-3/TRBV12-4
TGTGCCAGCAGTTCGAATGAAAAACTGTTTTTT
CASSSNEKLFF
>TRBJ1-3|few|NA|TRBV9
TGTGCCAGCGACCAGGACAGTTCTGGAAACACCATATATTTT
CASDQDSSGNTIYF
>TRBJ2-3|NA|NA|TRBV20-1
TGCAGTGCTAGAGATCCCAGGAGGTTAGATACGCAGTATTTT
CSARDPRRLDTQYF
>TRBJ2-1|NA|NA|TRBV6-1
TGTGCCAGCAGAACCGGGCCTCGAAGCCATGAGCAGTTCTTC
CASRTGPRSHEQFF
>TRBJ2-3|few|NA|TRBV12-3/TRBV12-4
TGTGCCAGCAGTGCGGTCACAGATACGCAGTATTTT
CASSAVTDTQYF
>TRBJ2-5|few|NA|TRBV28
TGTGCCCAGAGTGAGGTCCGGGAGACCCAGTACTTC
CAQSEVRETQYF
>TRBJ2-1|NA|NA|TRBV11-2
TGTGCCAGCAGCCCCGAGACAGGTAAACATAATGAGCAGTTCTTC
CASSPETGKHNEQFF
>TRBJ2-2|NA|TRBD2|TRBV10-3
TGTGCCATCACCGAGAGGACTAGCGAGAACACCGGGGAGCTGTTTTTT
CAITERTSENTGELFF
>TRBJ1-2|NA|NA|TRBV10-3
TGTGCCATCAGCGATCCGGGTGGCTATGGCTACACCTTC
CAISDPGGYGYTF
>TRBJ2-7|few|TRBD1|TRBV7-2
TGTGCCAGCAGCCGTAGGCCCGGACAGGCTGACTACGAGCAGTACTTC
CASSRRPGQADYEQYF
>TRBJ2-3|NA|NA|TRBV7-2
TGTGCCAGCAGCAGCAGGCAGCCCAGGCAGTATTTT
CASSSRQPRQYF
>TRBJ2-7|once|NA|TRBV28
TGTGCCAGCAGTTTTTCCCCCGGCCGGGGCTACGAGCAGTACTTC
CASSFSPGRGYEQYF
>TRBJ2-3|many|NA|TRBV29-1
TGCAGCGTTGACGGGGTCCCGGGTACGCAGTATTTT
CSVDGVPGTQYF
>TRBJ1-2|NA|NA|TRBV28
TGTGCCAGCAGCCAGGGAACAGGGTTATATGGCTACACCTTC
CASSQGTGLYGYTF
>TRBJ2-7|NA|NA|TRBV20-1
TGCTCTTGGGAAGCGGGTAGCTCCTACGAGCAGTACTTC
CSWEAGSSYEQYF
>TRBJ2-5|few|NA|TRBV20-1
TGCAGTGCTCTCCTAGGAATCCAAGAGACCCAGTACTTC
CSALLGIQETQYF
>TRBJ1-1|many|TRBD1|TRBV3-1
TGTGCCAGCAGCCAAGGGCAGGGGGGGACTGAAGCTTTCTTT
CASSQGQGGTEAFF
>TRBJ1-5|once|NA|TRBV28
TGTGCCAGCAGGTCCGGGCAGCCTGGCAATCAGCCCCAGCATTTT
CASRSGQPGNQPQHF